This TCR beta chain came from a study of beta chain features in type 1 diabetes. Turning to this clone: Its antigen is currently unknown.

V lost 4 bases to trimming and J lost 3 bases; unmatched junction nucleotides: 3. This CDR3 has 15 residues. In germline, CDR1 is LGHNA, CDR2 YSLEER. Expressed TCRB transcripts were sequenced, since all the RNA that had been isolated was reverse transcribed. Only in-frame clones appear in the TCRdb table, and some are missing; sequencing was by immunoSEQ multiplex PCR. The repertoire consists of about 330,000 clones, with roughly 9.6% occurring once and the leading ten covering 0.015%. By way of CD45RO/CCR7/CD25/CD127/CD95/CD27, the CD4+ regulatory, stem cell-like memory, central memory and naive cells were sorted. Study results and limitations: Naive, central memory and Treg TCRB repertoires seemed to resemble each other more closely in patients than they did in healthy donors.

The gene calls are TRBV4-3 and TRBJ2-7; 13 bases are a match to TRBD2. Material: naive CD4+ T cells from blood. This clonotype was sampled from a woman aged 25 to 39 in good health. This CDR3 is CASSLGTSGNYEQYF. CDR3 nucleotides: TGCGCCAGCAGCCTCGGGACTAGCGGGAACTACGAGCAGTACTTC.